The clone carrying this TCR beta chain was picked up one time. The data belong to a study of control samples from healthy donors and cancer patients. TCRdb's table, derived via immunoSEQ multiplex PCR, lists solely in-frame clones and lacks some. The sample has some 100,000 clones; 85% to 90% are singletons. This CDR3 comprises 13 residues. V lost 3 bases and J 2 bases, leaving 7 bases between the germline ends. The source is a man aged 30 to 45 in good health. Input material: blood. This sequence joins TRBV12-3 or TRBV12-4 and TRBJ2-5, with D hard to call. CDR3 amino acids: CASSLNAQETQYF. The CDR3 nucleotides are TGTGCCAGCAGTTTGAACGCTCAAGAGACCCAGTACTTC.